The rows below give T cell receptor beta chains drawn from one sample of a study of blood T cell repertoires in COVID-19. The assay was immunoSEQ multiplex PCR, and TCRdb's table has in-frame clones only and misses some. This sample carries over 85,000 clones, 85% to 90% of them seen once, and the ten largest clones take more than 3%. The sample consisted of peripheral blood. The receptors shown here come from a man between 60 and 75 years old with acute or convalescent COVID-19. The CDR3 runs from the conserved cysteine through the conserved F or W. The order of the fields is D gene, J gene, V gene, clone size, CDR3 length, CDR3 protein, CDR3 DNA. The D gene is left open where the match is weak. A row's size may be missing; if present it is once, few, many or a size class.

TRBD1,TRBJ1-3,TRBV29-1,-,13,CSVAGQLGNTIYF,TGCAGCGTTGCGGGACAGCTAGGAAACACCATATATTTT
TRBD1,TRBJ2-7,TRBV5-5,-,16,CASSLEGTGGGYEQYF,TGTGCCAGCAGCCTAGAAGGGACAGGGGGCGGCTACGAGCAGTACTTC
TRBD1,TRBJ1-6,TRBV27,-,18,CASRRAGTDKHYNSPLHF,TGTGCCAGCAGGCGGGCCGGGACAGACAAACACTATAATTCACCCCTCCACTTT
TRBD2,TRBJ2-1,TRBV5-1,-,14,CASSLTSGYNEQFF,TGCGCCAGCAGCTTGACTAGCGGGTACAATGAGCAGTTCTTC
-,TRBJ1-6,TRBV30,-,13,CAWHQNLNSPLHF,TGTGCCTGGCATCAGAACCTCAATTCACCCCTCCACTTT
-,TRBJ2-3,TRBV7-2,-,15,CASSPDRFSGVTQYF,TGTGCCAGCAGCCCCGACAGATTCTCAGGGGTTACGCAGTATTTT
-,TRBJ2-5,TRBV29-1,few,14,CSVEVGHEGETQYF,TGCAGCGTTGAAGTGGGACACGAAGGAGAGACCCAGTACTTC
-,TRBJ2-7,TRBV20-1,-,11,CSARTLYEQYF,TGCAGTGCTAGGACACTCTACGAGCAGTACTTC
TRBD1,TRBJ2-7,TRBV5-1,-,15,CASSLEGQGSYEQYF,TGCGCCAGCAGCTTGGAGGGACAGGGCTCCTATGAGCAGTACTTC
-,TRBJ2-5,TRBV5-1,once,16,CASSLMFRGSRETQYF,TGCGCCAGCAGCTTAATGTTCCGGGGGAGTAGGGAGACCCAGTACTTC
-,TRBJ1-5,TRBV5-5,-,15,CASSFKGGDNQPQHF,TGTGCCAGCAGCTTCAAAGGGGGAGACAATCAGCCCCAGCATTTT
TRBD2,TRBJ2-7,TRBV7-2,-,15,CATAARTSGTTEQYF,TGTGCCACCGCAGCTCGTACTAGCGGCACAACCGAGCAGTACTTC
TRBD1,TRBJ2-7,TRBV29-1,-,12,CSVRTGPYEQYF,TGCAGCGTTCGGACAGGGCCCTACGAGCAGTACTTC
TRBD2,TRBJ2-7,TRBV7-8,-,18,CASTLRAGGQVSDYEQYF,TGTGCCAGCACCCTACGTGCGGGAGGGCAAGTTTCCGACTACGAGCAGTACTTC
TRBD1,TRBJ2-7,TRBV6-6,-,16,CASSYFRRGITYEQYF,TGTGCCAGCAGTTACTTTCGCAGGGGGATCACCTACGAGCAGTACTTC
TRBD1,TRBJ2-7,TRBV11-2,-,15,CASSGDRGGSYEQYF,TGTGCCAGCAGCGGCGACAGGGGCGGAAGTTACGAGCAGTACTTC
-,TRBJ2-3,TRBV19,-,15,CASSIASRVKDTQYF,TGTGCCAGTAGTATTGCTAGCCGAGTTAAAGATACGCAGTATTTT
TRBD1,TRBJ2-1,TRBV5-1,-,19,CASSLVPGQGPSSYNEQFF,TGCGCCAGCAGCTTGGTACCCGGACAGGGTCCGAGCTCCTACAATGAGCAGTTCTTC
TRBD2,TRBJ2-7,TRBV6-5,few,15,CASSYTGLAGVTQYF,TGTGCCAGCAGTTACACCGGACTAGCGGGAGTTACGCAGTACTTC
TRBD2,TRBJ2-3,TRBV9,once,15,CASRETGTTTDTQYF,TGTGCCAGCAGGGAAACCGGGACTACCACAGATACGCAGTATTTT
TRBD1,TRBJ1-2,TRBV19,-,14,CASSIGQGAGGYTF,TGTGCCAGTAGTATCGGACAGGGGGCTGGTGGCTACACCTTC
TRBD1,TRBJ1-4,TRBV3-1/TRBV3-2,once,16,CASSPSGTGVNEKLFF,TGTGCCAGCAGCCCTTCCGGGACAGGGGTGAATGAAAAACTGTTTTTT
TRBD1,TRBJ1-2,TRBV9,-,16,CASSVGPRTGSYGYTF,TGTGCCAGCAGCGTAGGCCCCCGGACAGGGAGCTATGGCTACACCTTC
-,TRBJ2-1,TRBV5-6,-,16,CASSFITGGAFREQFF,TGTGCCAGCAGTTTTATTACAGGGGGGGCTTTCCGGGAGCAGTTCTTC
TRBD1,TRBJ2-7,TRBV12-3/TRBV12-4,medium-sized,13,CASSFGTGREQYF,TGTGCCAGCAGTTTTGGGACAGGGAGAGAGCAGTACTTC
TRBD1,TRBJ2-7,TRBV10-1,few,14,CASSGGTGFSEQYF,TGCGCCAGCAGCGGGGGGACAGGGTTCTCCGAGCAGTACTTC
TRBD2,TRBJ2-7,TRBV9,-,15,CASSVGRGGSYEQYF,TGTGCCAGCAGCGTAGGTCGGGGGGGCTCCTACGAGCAGTACTTC
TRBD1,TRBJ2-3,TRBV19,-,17,CASSSQRDSASTDTQYF,TGTGCCAGTAGTTCCCAACGGGACAGTGCTAGCACAGATACGCAGTATTTT
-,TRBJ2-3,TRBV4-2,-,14,CASSQGRNGDTQYF,TGTGCCAGCAGCCAAGGGAGGAACGGAGATACGCAGTATTTT
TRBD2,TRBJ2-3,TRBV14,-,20,CASSQDWGVLAGGFTDTQYF,TGTGCCAGCAGCCAAGACTGGGGGGTACTAGCGGGAGGCTTCACAGATACGCAGTATTTT
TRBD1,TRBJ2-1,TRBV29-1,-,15,CSVEPTGGIYNEQFF,TGCAGCGTTGAACCGACAGGGGGCATATACAATGAGCAGTTCTTC
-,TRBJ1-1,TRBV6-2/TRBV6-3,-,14,CASSPNWAKAEAFF,TGTGCCAGCAGCCCTAACTGGGCAAAAGCTGAAGCTTTCTTT
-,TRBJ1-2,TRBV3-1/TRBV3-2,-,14,CASRDSGRVGGYTF,TGTGCCAGCAGGGACTCGGGGAGGGTCGGTGGCTACACCTTC
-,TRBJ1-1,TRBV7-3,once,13,CASSVQGSTEAFF,TGTGCCAGCAGCGTACAGGGTAGTACTGAAGCTTTCTTT
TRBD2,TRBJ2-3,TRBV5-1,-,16,CASSLLAGGSTDTQYF,TGCGCCAGCAGCTTGCTAGCGGGGGGGTCCACAGATACGCAGTATTTT
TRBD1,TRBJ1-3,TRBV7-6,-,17,CASSSRVDRGSGNTIYF,TGTGCCAGCAGCTCACGGGTAGACAGGGGCTCTGGAAACACCATATATTTT
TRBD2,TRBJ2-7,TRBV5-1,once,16,CASRVAGLAGAGEQYF,TGCGCCAGCAGAGTAGCGGGACTAGCGGGAGCTGGCGAGCAGTACTTC
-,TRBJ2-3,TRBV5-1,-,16,CASSLRTRLSTDTQYF,TGCGCCAGCAGCTTAAGGACTCGCCTTAGCACAGATACGCAGTATTTT
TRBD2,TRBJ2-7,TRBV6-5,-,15,CASRIAGWSSYEQYF,TGTGCCAGCAGAATAGCGGGATGGAGCTCCTACGAGCAGTACTTC
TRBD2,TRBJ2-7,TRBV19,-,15,CASAPGSGRAYEQYF,TGTGCCAGCGCCCCCGGTAGCGGGAGGGCCTACGAGCAGTACTTC
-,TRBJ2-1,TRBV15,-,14,CATSRDGGNNEQFF,TGTGCCACCAGCAGAGATGGGGGCAACAATGAGCAGTTCTTC
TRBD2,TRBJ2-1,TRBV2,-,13,CASSRGLAGEQFF,TGTGCCAGCAGTCGGGGACTAGCGGGTGAGCAGTTCTTC
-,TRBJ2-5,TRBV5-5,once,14,CASSFVGQRETQYF,TGTGCCAGCAGCTTCGTTGGACAGAGAGAGACCCAGTACTTC
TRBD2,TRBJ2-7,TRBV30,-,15,CAWSPGGLVRSEQYF,TGTGCCTGGAGTCCGGGCGGACTAGTCCGCTCCGAGCAGTACTTC
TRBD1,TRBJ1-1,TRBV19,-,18,CASSSGTGGGWTDTEAFF,TGTGCCAGTAGTTCCGGGACAGGGGGTGGGTGGACGGACACTGAAGCTTTCTTT